This TCR beta chain was captured in a study of identical twins. One entry per CDR3 protein results from TCRdb running MiXCR on the 5' RACE reads. The table has under 800,000 distinct CDR3 sequences, over 20% seen once; the top ten hold roughly 4%. Trimming removed 5 bases from V and 9 bases from J; junction bases left unmatched: 12. The CDR3 is 15 residues long. This clonotype was observed a handful of times. The same sample was also used in a study of T cells expressing NK-cell markers.

The sequenced sample was PBMCs. V usage is TRBV12-3 or TRBV12-4 and J usage is TRBJ2-1, with 8 bases aligning to TRBD2. The TCR originated in a woman aged 18-30 years in good health. This chain's CDR3 is CASSRSGLVTGEQFF. CDR3 in DNA: TGTGCCAGCAGTCGCTCGGGACTAGTGACTGGTGAGCAGTTCTTC.